The rows below give T cell receptor beta chains drawn from one sample of a study of shared clonotypes between healthy human individuals. The data were produced by immunoSEQ multiplex PCR, yet TCRdb's version contains in-frame clones alone and is incomplete. The sample lists about 480,000 clones, approximately 79% occurring once. What was sequenced was PBMCs. These receptors all stem from a woman aged 40-49 years in good health. Some clones in this sample may be carry-over from other donors' samples. The CDR3 runs from the conserved cysteine through the conserved F or W. A D gene is named only where the DNA matches it firmly. Rows may omit the clone size; those that give it use once, few, many or a size class.

.	.	TRBV7-3	TRBJ2-7	TGTGCCAGCAGCTTAGGGGGGTCAACTTTTTACGAGCAGTACTTC	CASSLGGSTFYEQYF
.	.	TRBV7-2	TRBJ2-3	TGTGCCAGCAGCTTACTAGCGTATACGCAGTATTTT	CASSLLAYTQYF
TRBD2	.	TRBV29-1	TRBJ2-1	TGCAGCGTTGAAGCCTCGACTAGCGGGACGCCCTACAATGAGCAGTTCTTC	CSVEASTSGTPYNEQFF
TRBD1	.	TRBV10-2	TRBJ2-7	TGCGCCAGCAGTGCGACAGGGACCTTCTACGAGCAGTACTTC	CASSATGTFYEQYF
TRBD1	.	TRBV9	TRBJ2-1	TGTGCCAGCAGCCACCGGGACAGGGAGGAATTTGAGCAGTTCTTC	CASSHRDREEFEQFF
TRBD2	.	TRBV4-1	TRBJ2-7	TGCGCCAGCAGCCAAGGGGGACTAGCGCTCTACGAGCAGTACTTC	CASSQGGLALYEQYF
TRBD2	.	TRBV6-1	TRBJ2-7	TGTGCCAGCAGTGAGCGACCGGGACTAGGCTACTACGAGCAGTACTTC	CASSERPGLGYYEQYF
.	.	TRBV28	TRBJ1-2	TGTGCCAGCAGGGTAGGGGGGGAGTATGGCTACACCTTC	CASRVGGEYGYTF
.	.	TRBV15	TRBJ1-2	TGTGCCACCAGCAGAGATTCGGTGGATGGCTACACCTTC	CATSRDSVDGYTF
.	once	TRBV10-3	TRBJ1-1	TGTGCCAGTTCGCAGATGAACACTGAAGCTTTCTTT	CASSQMNTEAFF
.	.	TRBV6-1	TRBJ2-1	TGTGCCAGCAGGGTTGGGAATGAGCAGTTCTTC	CASRVGNEQFF
.	.	TRBV2	TRBJ2-7	TGTGCCAGCAGGGAGGACGGACCCCCCCTAGAGCAGTACTTC	CASREDGPPLEQYF
TRBD2	few	TRBV2	TRBJ2-2	TGTGCCAGCAGTCCGACTAGCGGAGGCATCGGGGAGCTGTTTTTT	CASSPTSGGIGELFF
.	.	TRBV28	TRBJ2-2	TGTGCCAGCCGAGGAACCTCGGCCACCGGGGAGCTGTTTTTT	CASRGTSATGELFF
.	.	TRBV28	TRBJ1-5	TGTGCCAGCAGTCCGGGCCAAGCTCGTCAGCCCCAGCATTTT	CASSPGQARQPQHF
.	.	TRBV5-5	TRBJ2-3	TGTGCCAGCAGGAGGACTTGGGGTACGCAGTATTTT	CASRRTWGTQYF
.	few	TRBV21-1	TRBJ2-7	TGTGCCAGCAGCGCTCGAGAGGGACATCGTTTGCACGAGCAGTACTTC	CASSAREGHRLHEQYF
.	.	TRBV7-2	TRBJ1-4	TGTGCCAGCAGCCCGCAGAGGGGTGGTGAAAAACTGTTTTTT	CASSPQRGGEKLFF
.	.	TRBV28	TRBJ2-3	TGTGCCAGCAGCGCCCCCCGGCAGGGGTTAGATACGCAGTATTTT	CASSAPRQGLDTQYF
.	few	TRBV28	TRBJ2-1	TGTGCCAGCAACCGGGACGGAGGGGTAGATGAGCAGTTCTTC	CASNRDGGVDEQFF
TRBD2	.	TRBV7-9	TRBJ2-7	TGTGCCAGCAACGTAATAGCGGGAGGCGAGCAGTACTTC	CASNVIAGGEQYF
TRBD2	few	TRBV5-1	TRBJ2-1	TGCGCCAGCAGCCCTAGAAGCGGGAGGGCTTCCAATGAGCAGTTCTTC	CASSPRSGRASNEQFF
.	.	TRBV18	TRBJ1-4	TGTGCCAGCGGCTTGATGACTAATGAAAAACTGTTTTTT	CASGLMTNEKLFF
.	.	TRBV5-1	TRBJ2-6	TGCGCCAGCAGCTTGGGCAGCTCTGGGGCCAACGTCCTGACTTTC	CASSLGSSGANVLTF